This paragraph covers one T cell receptor beta chain sequence. What it binds is not known. These data originate in a study of T cells in Graves' hyperthyroidism and ophthalmopathy. General study points: Appearing also in blood were most of the thyroid clonotypes expanded above 0.001.

Calling Graves' hyperthyroidism stable meant ophthalmopathy did not progress within 18 months. Those with hyperthyroidism were 18 to 65 years old, newly diagnosed, and ill for under 2 months. Each 10 ml fresh peripheral blood draw supplied the PBMCs. CDR1 MGHRA and CDR2 YSYEKL come from the germline V gene. The V gene end was trimmed by 4 bases and the J gene end by 0 bases; junction bases not matched to a gene: 9. The CDR3 is 17 amino acids. RNA transcripts gave rise to amplified TCR beta CDR3 regions. TCR CDR3 underwent first-round RT-PCR with the HTBI primer set. One entry per CDR3 protein results from TCRdb running MiXCR on the multiplex PCR reads. The sample includes 450,000 to 650,000 distinct CDR3 sequences, roughly 20% seen only once; the top ten take approximately 26%.

The chain links TRBV4-1 to TRBJ1-5; 7 nucleotides line up with TRBD1. This receptor was identified in a man younger than 35 with Graves' hyperthyroidism. Sequencing was carried out using blood. In DNA form, the CDR3 reads TGCGCCAGCAGCCTTCGACAGGGAGAATATAGCAATCAGCCCCAGCATTTT. Translation: CASSLRQGEYSNQPQHF.